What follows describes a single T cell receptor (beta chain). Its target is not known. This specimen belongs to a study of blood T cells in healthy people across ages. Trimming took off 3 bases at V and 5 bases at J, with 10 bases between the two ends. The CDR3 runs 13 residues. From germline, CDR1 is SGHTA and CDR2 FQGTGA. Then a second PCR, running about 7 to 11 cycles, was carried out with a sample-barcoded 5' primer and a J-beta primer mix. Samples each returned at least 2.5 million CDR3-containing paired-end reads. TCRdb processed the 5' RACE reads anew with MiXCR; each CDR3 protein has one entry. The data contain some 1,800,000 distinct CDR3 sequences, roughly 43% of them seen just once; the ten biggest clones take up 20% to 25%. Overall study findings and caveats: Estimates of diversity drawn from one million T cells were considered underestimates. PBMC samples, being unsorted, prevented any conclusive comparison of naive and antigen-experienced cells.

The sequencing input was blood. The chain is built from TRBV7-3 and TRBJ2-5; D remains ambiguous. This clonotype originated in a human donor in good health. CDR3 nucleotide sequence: TGTGCCAGCAGCTTTGAGACTGGGGAGACCCAGTACTTC. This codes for CASSFETGETQYF.